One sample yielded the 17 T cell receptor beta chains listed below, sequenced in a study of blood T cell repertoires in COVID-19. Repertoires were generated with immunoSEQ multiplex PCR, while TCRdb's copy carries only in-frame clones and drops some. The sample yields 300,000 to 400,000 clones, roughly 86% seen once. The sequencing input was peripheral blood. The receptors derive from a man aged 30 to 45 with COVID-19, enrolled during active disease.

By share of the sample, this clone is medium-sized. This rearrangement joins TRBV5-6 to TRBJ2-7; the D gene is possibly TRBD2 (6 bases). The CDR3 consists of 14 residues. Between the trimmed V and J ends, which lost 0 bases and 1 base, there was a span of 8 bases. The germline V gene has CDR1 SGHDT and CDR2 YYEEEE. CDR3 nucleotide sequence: TGTGCCAGCAGCTTGGGCGGGGATTCCTACGAGCAGTACTTC. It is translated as CASSLGGDSYEQYF.

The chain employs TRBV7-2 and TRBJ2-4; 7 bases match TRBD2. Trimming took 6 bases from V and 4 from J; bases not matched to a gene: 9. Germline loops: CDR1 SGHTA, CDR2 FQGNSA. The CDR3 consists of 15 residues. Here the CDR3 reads CASSPSGDGKNIQYF. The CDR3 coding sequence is TGTGCCAGCAGTCCGAGCGGGGATGGGAAAAACATTCAGTACTTC. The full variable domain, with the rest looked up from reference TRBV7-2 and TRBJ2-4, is GAGVSQSPSNKVTEKGKDVELRCDPISGHTALYWYRQSLGQGLEFLIYFQGNSAPDKSGLPSDRFSAERTGGSVSTLTIQRTQQEDSAVYLCASSPSGDGKNIQYFGAGTRLSVL.

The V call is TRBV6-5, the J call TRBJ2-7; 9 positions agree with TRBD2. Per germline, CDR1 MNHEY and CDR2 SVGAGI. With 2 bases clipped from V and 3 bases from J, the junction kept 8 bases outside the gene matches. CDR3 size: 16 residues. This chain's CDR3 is CASSYIRGSGGYEQYF. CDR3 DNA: TGTGCCAGCAGTTACATCCGAGGTAGCGGGGGCTACGAGCAGTACTTC.

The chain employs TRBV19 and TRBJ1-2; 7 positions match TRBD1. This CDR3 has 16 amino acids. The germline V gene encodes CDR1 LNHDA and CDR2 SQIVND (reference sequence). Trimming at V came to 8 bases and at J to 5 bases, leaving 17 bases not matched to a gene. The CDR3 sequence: CASQPVGGQFFYGYTF. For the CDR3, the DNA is TGTGCCAGTCAGCCCGTTGGGGGACAGTTTTTTTATGGCTACACCTTC.

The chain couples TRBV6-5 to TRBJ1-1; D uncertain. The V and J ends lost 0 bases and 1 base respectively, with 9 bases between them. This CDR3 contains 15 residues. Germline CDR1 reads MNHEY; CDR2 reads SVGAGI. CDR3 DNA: TGTGCCAGCAGTTACTCGATCTCCAGGAACACTGAAGCTTTCTTT. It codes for CASSYSISRNTEAFF.

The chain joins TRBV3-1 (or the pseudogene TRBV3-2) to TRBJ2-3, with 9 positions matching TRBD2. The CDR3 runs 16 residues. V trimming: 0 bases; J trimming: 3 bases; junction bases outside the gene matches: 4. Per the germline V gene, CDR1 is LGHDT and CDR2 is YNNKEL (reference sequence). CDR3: CASSQERLAGTDTQYF. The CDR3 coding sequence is TGTGCCAGCAGCCAAGAAAGGCTAGCGGGAACAGATACGCAGTATTTT.

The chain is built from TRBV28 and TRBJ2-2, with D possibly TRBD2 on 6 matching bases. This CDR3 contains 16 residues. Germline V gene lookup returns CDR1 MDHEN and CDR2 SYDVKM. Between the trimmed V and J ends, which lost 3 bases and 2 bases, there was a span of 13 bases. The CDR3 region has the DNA TGTGCCAGCAGTTTTCTCCGGGACTTAAACACCGGGGAGCTGTTTTTT. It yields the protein CASSFLRDLNTGELFF.

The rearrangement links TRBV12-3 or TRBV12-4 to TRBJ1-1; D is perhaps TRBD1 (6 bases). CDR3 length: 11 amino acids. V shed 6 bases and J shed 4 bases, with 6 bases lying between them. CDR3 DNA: TGTGCCAGCAGACAGGGCACTGAAGCTTTCTTT. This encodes CASRQGTEAFF.

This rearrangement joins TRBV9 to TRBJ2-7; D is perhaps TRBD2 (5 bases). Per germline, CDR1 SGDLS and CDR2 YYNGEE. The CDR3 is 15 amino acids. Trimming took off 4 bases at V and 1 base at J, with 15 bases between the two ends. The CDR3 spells CASSPAPTSSYEQYF. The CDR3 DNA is TGTGCCAGCAGCCCCGCCCCTACTAGTTCCTACGAGCAGTACTTC.

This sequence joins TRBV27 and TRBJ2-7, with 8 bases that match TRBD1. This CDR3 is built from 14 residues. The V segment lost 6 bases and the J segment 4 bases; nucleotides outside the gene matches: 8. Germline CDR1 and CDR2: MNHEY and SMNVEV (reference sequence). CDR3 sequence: CASRTGTGPYEQYF. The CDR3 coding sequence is TGTGCCAGCAGGACCGGGACAGGACCTTACGAGCAGTACTTC.

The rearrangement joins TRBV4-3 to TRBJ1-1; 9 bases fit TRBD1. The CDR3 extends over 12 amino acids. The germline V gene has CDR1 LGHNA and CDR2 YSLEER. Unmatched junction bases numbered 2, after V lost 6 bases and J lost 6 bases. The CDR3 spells CASRDRGSEAFF. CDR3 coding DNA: TGCGCCAGCAGGGACAGGGGCTCTGAAGCTTTCTTT.

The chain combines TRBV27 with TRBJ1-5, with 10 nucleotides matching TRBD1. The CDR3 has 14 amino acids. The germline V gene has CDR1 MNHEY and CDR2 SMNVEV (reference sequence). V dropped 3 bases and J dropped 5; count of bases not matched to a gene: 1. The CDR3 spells CASSFGTGDQPQHF. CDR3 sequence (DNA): TGTGCCAGCAGTTTTGGGACAGGGGATCAGCCCCAGCATTTT.

Written as DNA, the CDR3 is TGTGCCAGCAGCTTAGATTCGAGAGTGAACACTGAAGCTTTCTTT. Its translation: CASSLDSRVNTEAFF. The chain uses TRBV11-3 and TRBJ1-1; D is unclear. Germline V gene sequence: CDR1 SGHNT, CDR2 YENEEA. The CDR3 spans 15 residues. Trimming shortened V by 0 bases and J by 0 bases, and 8 bases separated the two germline ends.

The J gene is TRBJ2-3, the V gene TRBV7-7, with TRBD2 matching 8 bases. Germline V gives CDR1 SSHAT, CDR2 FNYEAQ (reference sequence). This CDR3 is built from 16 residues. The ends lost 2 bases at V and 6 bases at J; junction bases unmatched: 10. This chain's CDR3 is CASSLTPGGSMDTQYF. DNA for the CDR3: TGTGCCAGCAGCTTAACGCCGGGGGGGTCGATGGATACGCAGTATTTT.

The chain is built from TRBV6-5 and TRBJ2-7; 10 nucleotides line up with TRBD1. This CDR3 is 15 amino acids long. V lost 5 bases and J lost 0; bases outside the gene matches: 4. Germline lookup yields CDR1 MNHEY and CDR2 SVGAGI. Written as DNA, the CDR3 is TGTGCCAGCAGTAGACAGGGGGCGAGCTCCTACGAGCAGTACTTC. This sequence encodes CASSRQGASSYEQYF.

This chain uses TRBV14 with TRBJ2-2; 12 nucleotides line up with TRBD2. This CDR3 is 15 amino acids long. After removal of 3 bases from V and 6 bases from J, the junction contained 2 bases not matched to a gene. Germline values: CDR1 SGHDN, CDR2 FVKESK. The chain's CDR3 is CASSQTSGRAGELFF. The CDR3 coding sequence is TGTGCCAGCAGCCAGACTAGCGGGAGAGCCGGGGAGCTGTTTTTT.

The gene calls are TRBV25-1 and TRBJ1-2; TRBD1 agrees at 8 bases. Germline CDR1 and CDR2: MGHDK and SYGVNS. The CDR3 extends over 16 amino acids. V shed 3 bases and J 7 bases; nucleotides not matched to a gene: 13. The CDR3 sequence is CASSDPRSRGQIGYTF. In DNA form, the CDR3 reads TGTGCCAGCAGTGACCCCCGTAGCAGGGGGCAAATTGGCTACACCTTC.